The 21 T cell receptor beta chains below all came from one sample that was sequenced in a study of blood T cell repertoires in COVID-19. Clones were sequenced by immunoSEQ multiplex PCR, and TCRdb holds only the in-frame ones, with some missing. Here the sample spans fewer than 400,000 clones, 75% to 90% being singletons. Sequenced input: peripheral blood. These receptors all stem from a woman aged 25 to 45 with COVID-19, enrolled during active disease.

The chain has TRBV30 and TRBJ1-4; D is ambiguous. Germline V gives CDR1 GTSNPN, CDR2 SVGIG (reference sequence). V was shortened by 1 base and J by 0 bases, with 15 bases between the two germline ends. The CDR3 is made up of 17 amino acids. CDR3 sequence: CAWSGRSGESTNEKLFF. The CDR3 nucleotides read TGTGCCTGGAGTGGCCGTTCCGGGGAATCAACTAATGAAAAACTGTTTTTT.

J is TRBJ2-5 and V is TRBV2; 11 bases fit TRBD2. Per germline, CDR1 SNHLY and CDR2 FYNNEI. The length of the CDR3 is 15 residues. J lost 1 base, V lost 3 bases, and 1 base had no gene match. The CDR3 DNA reads TGTGCCAGCAGTGAGGGACTAGCGGTCCAAGAGACCCAGTACTTC. The encoded protein is CASSEGLAVQETQYF.

CDR3 sequence reads: CAISDYGGSTEAFF. For the CDR3, the DNA is TGTGCCATCAGTGATTACGGCGGATCCACTGAAGCTTTCTTT. The chain links TRBV10-3 to TRBJ1-1; no definite D call. The CDR3 totals 14 residues. V lost 3 bases to trimming and J lost 4 bases, with 12 bases between them. Germline V gene sequence: CDR1 ENHRY, CDR2 SYGVKD.

This sequence joins TRBV11-2 and TRBJ1-1; D is perhaps TRBD1 (5 bases). The length of the CDR3 is 14 residues. Per the germline V gene, CDR1 is SGHAT and CDR2 is FQNNGV. The V end was cut by 2 bases, the J end by 5 bases, with 12 bases between. The CDR3 protein is CASSLTQGKTEAFF. The CDR3 DNA reads TGTGCCAGCAGCTTAACTCAGGGAAAGACTGAAGCTTTCTTT.

This chain connects TRBV15 to TRBJ1-1; D is ambiguous. The germline V gene has CDR1 LNHNV and CDR2 YYDKDF (reference sequence). Trimming removed 0 bases at V and 0 bases at J, with 11 bases between. The CDR3 covers 16 residues. Written as DNA, the CDR3 is TGTGCCACCAGCAGAGATCCCACAGTCATGAACACTGAAGCTTTCTTT. It specifies CATSRDPTVMNTEAFF.

This chain links TRBV6-5 with TRBJ2-3; 9 nucleotides align to TRBD2. Germline CDR1 reads MNHEY; CDR2 reads SVGAGI. V trimming: 5 bases; J trimming: 1 base; junction bases outside the gene matches: 4. This CDR3 has 15 amino acids. This CDR3 reads CASSRGGGRTDTQYF. Here the CDR3 DNA reads TGTGCCAGCAGTCGCGGGGGGGGGCGCACAGATACGCAGTATTTT.

The chain carries TRBV9 and TRBJ2-3; 7 bases line up with TRBD1. Trimming removed 4 bases from V and 4 bases from J; junction bases left unmatched: 6. Germline-derived CDR1 and CDR2 are SGDLS and YYNGEE. This CDR3 region has 14 residues. The CDR3 sequence is CASSTNTGADTQYF. DNA for the CDR3: TGTGCCAGCAGCACAAACACAGGGGCAGATACGCAGTATTTT.

This clone was counted a single time. The chain uses TRBV19 and TRBJ2-7; no reliable D call. This CDR3 comprises 14 residues. The V end lost 9 bases, the J end lost 1 base, and 16 bases lay between the germline ends. Germline lookup yields CDR1 LNHDA and CDR2 SQIVND (reference sequence). In nucleotides, the CDR3 is TGTGCCAGCCGTAAAGAGAGGAGTTCCTACGAGCAGTACTTC. Translating it yields CASRKERSSYEQYF.

This chain connects TRBV15 to TRBJ1-5; no reliable D call. The CDR3 sequence is 13 residues long. Trimming took 3 bases from V and 7 from J, leaving 10 bases between them. Germline loops: CDR1 LNHNV, CDR2 YYDKDF (reference sequence). The CDR3 DNA sequence: TGTGCCACCAGCAGCCTGTCCTCGCAGCCCCAGCATTTT. Its protein product is CATSSLSSQPQHF.

The gene calls are TRBV29-1 and TRBJ2-7; possible D gene TRBD2, 5 bases. This CDR3 region has 13 residues. Germline V gene data show CDR1 as SQVTM and CDR2 as ANQGSEA. V was trimmed by 0 bases and J by 1 base, leaving 7 bases between them. The CDR3 loop reads CSVEDPGSYEQYF. The DNA for the CDR3 is TGCAGCGTTGAAGATCCGGGGTCCTACGAGCAGTACTTC.

This clone appeared a single time. The V call is TRBV30, the J call TRBJ1-1; tentative D call: TRBD1 (6 bases). This CDR3 is built from 14 residues. The V gene lost 5 bases and the J gene lost 1 base, with 14 bases spanning the gap. In germline, CDR1 is GTSNPN, CDR2 SVGIG (reference sequence). The CDR3 DNA reads as TGTGCCTGGGGGGGGCTTGGGCGGAACACTGAAGCTTTCTTT. Translated: CAWGGLGRNTEAFF.

The CDR3 DNA reads TGTGCCATCAGTGAAACCGGGACAGAGTCCAATCAGCCCCAGCATTTT. Translation gives CAISETGTESNQPQHF. V and J are TRBV10-3 and TRBJ1-5; 7 bases are shared with TRBD1. This CDR3 has 16 residues. V lost 3 bases to trimming and J lost 3 bases; unmatched junction nucleotides: 8. Germline CDR1 ENHRY, CDR2 SYGVKD.

The chain joins TRBV7-2 to TRBJ2-2, with 8 bases that match TRBD1. This CDR3 is built from 15 residues. The junction had 10 bases not matched to a gene; V was cut back by 7 bases and J by 6 bases. Germline V gives CDR1 SGHTA, CDR2 FQGNSA. This chain's CDR3 is CASNPTGAYPGELFF. CDR3 nucleotide sequence: TGTGCCAGCAACCCGACAGGGGCATACCCCGGGGAGCTGTTTTTT.

This sequence joins TRBV15 and TRBJ2-5, with a possible D match to TRBD1 (5 bases). V shed 3 bases and J shed 4 bases, with 12 bases lying between them. CDR3 size: 14 residues. CDR1 is LNHNV and CDR2 is YYDKDF in the germline V gene (reference sequence). The CDR3 DNA reads TGTGCCACCAGCAGGGGCAGGGCGTCAGAGACCCAGTACTTC. Translation gives CATSRGRASETQYF.

This chain connects TRBV10-3 to TRBJ1-2; a weak D match, TRBD1 (5 bases). The V end was cut by 11 bases, the J end by 3 bases, with 22 bases between. CDR1 and CDR2 from the germline V gene are ENHRY and SYGVKD. The CDR3 has 15 residues. The chain's CDR3 is CAVYKGLTGDYGYTF. In nucleotides, the CDR3 is TGTGCCGTCTACAAGGGACTTACGGGGGACTATGGCTACACCTTC.

This sequence joins TRBV18 and TRBJ2-5; D is perhaps TRBD2 (6 bases). V was cut by 3 bases and J by 5 bases, with 16 bases left in between. Germline CDR1 KGHSH, CDR2 LQKENI. The CDR3 runs 15 residues. The CDR3 reads CASSPRDLGGETQYF. CDR3 DNA: TGTGCCAGCTCACCGAGGGACCTAGGAGGGGAGACCCAGTACTTC.

The V and J genes are TRBV4-2 and TRBJ2-3; TRBD2 matches 11 bases. The CDR3 is 16 residues long. Trimming at V came to 0 bases and at J to 4 bases, leaving 3 bases not matched to a gene. Germline V gene data show CDR1 as LGHNA and CDR2 as YNFKEQ. The CDR3 spells CASSQETSGRSDTQYF. The CDR3 bases are TGTGCCAGCAGCCAAGAAACTAGCGGGAGATCAGATACGCAGTATTTT.

The table lists this clone with a count of one. The chain employs TRBV19 and TRBJ1-5; 12 positions match TRBD1. The junction had 7 bases not matched to a gene; V was cut back by 3 bases and J by 7 bases. This CDR3 is built from 16 residues. The germline gives CDR1 LNHDA, CDR2 SQIVND (reference sequence). The CDR3 region is CASSIGGQGAGQPQHF. The CDR3 DNA is TGTGCCAGTAGTATCGGGGGACAGGGGGCCGGGCAGCCCCAGCATTTT.

The chain employs TRBV9 and TRBJ1-2; D not certain. The CDR3 consists of 13 residues. V shed 1 base and J shed 4 bases, with 8 bases lying between them. Germline lookup yields CDR1 SGDLS and CDR2 YYNGEE. The CDR3 bases are TGTGCCAGCAGCGTATTTAGCAGCTATGGCTACACCTTC. Amino acids: CASSVFSSYGYTF.

This clone was picked up one time. The chain combines TRBV7-2 with TRBJ1-4; 7 nucleotides align to TRBD1. The length of the CDR3 is 16 residues. After removal of 3 bases from V and 2 bases from J, the junction contained 6 bases not matched to a gene. The germline V gene encodes CDR1 SGHTA and CDR2 FQGNSA. Here the CDR3 reads CASSFDRALTNEKLFF. CDR3 coding DNA: TGTGCCAGCAGCTTCGACAGGGCTCTCACTAATGAAAAACTGTTTTTT. The full variable domain, rest sourced from reference TRBV7-2 and TRBJ1-4, is GAGVSQSPSNKVTEKGKDVELRCDPISGHTALYWYRQSLGQGLEFLIYFQGNSAPDKSGLPSDRFSAERTGGSVSTLTIQRTQQEDSAVYLCASSFDRALTNEKLFFGSGTQLSVL.

This sequence joins TRBV2 and TRBJ1-5; D is perhaps TRBD1 (6 bases). The CDR3 is 15 amino acids. V gave up 8 bases and J gave up 0 bases, with 14 bases separating them. Per the germline V gene, CDR1 is SNHLY and CDR2 is FYNNEI. The CDR3 spells CASGGGFGSNQPQHF. DNA of the CDR3: TGTGCCAGCGGGGGCGGTTTTGGTAGCAATCAGCCCCAGCATTTT.